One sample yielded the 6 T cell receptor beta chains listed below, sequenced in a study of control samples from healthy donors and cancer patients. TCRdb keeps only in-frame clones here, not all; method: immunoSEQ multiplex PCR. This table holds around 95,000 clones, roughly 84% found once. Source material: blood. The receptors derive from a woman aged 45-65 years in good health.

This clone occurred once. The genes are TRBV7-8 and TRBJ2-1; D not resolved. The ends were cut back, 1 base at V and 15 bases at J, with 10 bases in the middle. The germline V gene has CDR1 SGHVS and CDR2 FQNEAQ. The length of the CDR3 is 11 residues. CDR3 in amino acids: CASSLVAPRFF. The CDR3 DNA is TGTGCCAGCAGCTTAGTAGCCCCTAGGTTCTTC.

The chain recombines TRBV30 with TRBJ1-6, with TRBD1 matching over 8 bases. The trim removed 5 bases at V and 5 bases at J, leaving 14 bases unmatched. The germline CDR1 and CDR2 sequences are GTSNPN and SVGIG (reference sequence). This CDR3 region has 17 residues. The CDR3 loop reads CAWGRGNTGGHNSPLHF. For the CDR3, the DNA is TGTGCCTGGGGGAGGGGGAACACAGGGGGGCATAATTCACCCCTCCACTTT.

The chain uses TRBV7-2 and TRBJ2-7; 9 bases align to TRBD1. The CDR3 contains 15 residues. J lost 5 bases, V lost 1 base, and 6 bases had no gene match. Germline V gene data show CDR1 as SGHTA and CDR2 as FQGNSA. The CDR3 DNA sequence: TGTGCCAGCAGCTTAGTAGGGGACAGGGCCGACGAGCAGTACGTC. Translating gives CASSLVGDRADEQYV.

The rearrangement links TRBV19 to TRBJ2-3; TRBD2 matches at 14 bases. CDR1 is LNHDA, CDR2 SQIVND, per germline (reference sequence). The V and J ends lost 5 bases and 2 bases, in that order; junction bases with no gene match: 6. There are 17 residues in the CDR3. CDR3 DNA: TGTGCCAGTAGTCGGACTAGCGGGGGGCTACCCACAGATACGCAGTATTTT. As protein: CASSRTSGGLPTDTQYF.

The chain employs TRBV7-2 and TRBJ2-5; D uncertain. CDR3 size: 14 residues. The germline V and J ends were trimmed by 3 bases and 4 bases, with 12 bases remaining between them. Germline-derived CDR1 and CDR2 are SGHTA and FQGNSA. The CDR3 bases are TGTGCCAGCAGCTTTTGGGGTCTCGGAGAGACCCAGTACTTC. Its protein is CASSFWGLGETQYF.

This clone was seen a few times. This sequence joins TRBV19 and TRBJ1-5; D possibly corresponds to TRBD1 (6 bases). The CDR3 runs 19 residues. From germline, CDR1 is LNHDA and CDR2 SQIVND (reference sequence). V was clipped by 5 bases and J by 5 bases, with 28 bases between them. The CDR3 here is CASSAYSRSPGGLHQPQHF. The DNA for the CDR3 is TGTGCCAGTAGTGCCTATTCCAGGAGCCCGGGGGGGCTTCATCAGCCCCAGCATTTT.